What follows is one T cell receptor (beta chain) and its context. The source of the sample is a study of tumor-infiltrating lymphocytes in glioblastoma multiforme. Trimming took off 5 bases at V and 1 base at J, with 9 bases between the two ends. CDR3 size: 13 residues. The V gene's germline CDR1 is SQVTM and CDR2 ANQGSEA. Multiple V-beta primers and a C-beta primer amplified TCRB from RNA. Each CDR3 protein is one row after TCRdb ran MiXCR on the multiplex PCR reads. Among about 15,000 distinct CDR3 sequences listed, over 60% were seen once. The clonotype originates from a male donor with glioblastoma. The chain combines TRBV29-1 with TRBJ2-1, with no clear D. The source material was brain tumor tissue. CDR3 nucleotide sequence: TGCAGCGTTTGGACCGCTTCCTACAATGAGCAGTTCTTC. Residues: CSVWTASYNEQFF.